This entry features one TCR beta chain sequence. The antigen is unknown. This specimen belongs to a study of T cells after yellow fever vaccination. Study in general: SMART-Seq v4 Ultra Low Input served to prepare low-cell-number fractions. Study results and caveats: At 95% to 98% for CD4 and just over 85% for CD8, most primary-vaccination clones showed up again after the booster. High-abundance clonotypes from the bulk population could contaminate FACS-sorted repertoires.

V lost 3 bases and J lost 4, with 18 bases in between. The CDR3 has 16 residues. Making TCR cDNA involved 5'RACE template switching, which added UMIs and a universal primer site. TCRdb used MiXCR to reprocess the 5' RACE reads, holding one entry per CDR3 protein. The sample holds hundreds of thousands of distinct CDR3 sequences, roughly 3.5% seen once. The starting material was PBMCs, obtained on the day of the yellow fever booster vaccination. This chain joins TRBV12-3 or TRBV12-4 and TRBJ2-5, with D possibly matching TRBD2 (6 bases). The sequence was collected from a man younger than 35 who received the YFV17D yellow fever vaccine. The CDR3 DNA follows: TGTGCCAGCAGTTTCGGACTTGGAGGGGTGGGAGAGACCCAGTACTTC. As protein: CASSFGLGGVGETQYF.